The rows below give T cell receptor beta chains drawn from one sample of a study of OX40 agonist ivuxolimab in advanced cancers. Generated by immunoSEQ multiplex PCR, the TCRdb table keeps only in-frame clones and is missing some. The table records 20,000 or so clones, roughly 80% of them present only once. Material: CD4+ or CD8+ T cells sorted from blood, obtained in a trial of the OX40 agonist ivuxolimab. These receptor sequences come from an adult with an advanced solid tumor such as melanoma, head and neck, liver or kidney cancer. Each CDR3 is given with its conserved first and last residue. The D gene is left open where the match is weak. Clone size appears in some rows only: once, few, many, or a class for an expanded clone.

TRBV18	-	TRBJ1-2	-	CASSPDSNYGYTF	TGTGCCAGCTCACCGGACAGTAACTATGGCTACACCTTC
TRBV4-1	-	TRBJ2-3	-	CASSRRRDRSTDTQYF	TGCGCCAGCAGCCGCCGGAGGGACAGAAGCACAGATACGCAGTATTTT
TRBV6-1	-	TRBJ1-3	-	CASSAGYGNTIYF	TGTGCCAGCAGTGCGGGGTACGGAAACACCATATATTTT
TRBV4-1	-	TRBJ2-5	TRBD2	CASSQDYQASGETQYF	TGCGCCAGCAGCCAAGATTATCAGGCTAGCGGGGAGACCCAGTACTTC
TRBV28	-	TRBJ1-5	-	CASSFGGVSNQPQHF	TGTGCCAGCAGTTTTGGGGGGGTTAGCAATCAGCCCCAGCATTTT
TRBV19	-	TRBJ1-1	-	CASSSERGRQPEAFF	TGTGCCAGTAGCTCGGAGAGGGGACGGCAGCCTGAAGCTTTCTTT
TRBV19	few	TRBJ2-1	TRBD2	CASSMGGGRALEQFF	TGTGCCAGTAGTATGGGCGGCGGGAGGGCACTGGAGCAGTTCTTC
TRBV7-2	-	TRBJ1-5	-	CASSLATWEPQHF	TGTGCCAGCAGCTTAGCGACATGGGAGCCCCAGCATTTT
TRBV5-4	-	TRBJ2-3	-	CASSLSGRGEDTQYF	TGTGCCAGCAGCTTATCGGGGCGTGGGGAAGATACGCAGTATTTT
TRBV19	once	TRBJ2-5	TRBD2	CASSAKTSGGSWTQYF	TGTGCCAGTAGTGCAAAGACTAGCGGAGGGAGTTGGACCCAGTACTTC
TRBV28	-	TRBJ2-7	TRBD2	CASSWEGRTYEQYF	TGTGCCAGCAGTTGGGAGGGGCGGACCTACGAGCAGTACTTC
TRBV7-7	-	TRBJ2-5	-	CASSSTGGGETQYF	TGTGCCAGCAGCTCGACGGGAGGGGGCGAGACCCAGTACTTC
TRBV7-8	-	TRBJ1-3	TRBD1	CASSLTGAPRGTIYF	TGTGCCAGCAGCTTGACAGGGGCCCCGAGAGGCACCATATATTTT
TRBV4-3	-	TRBJ1-6	TRBD1	CASSPDRGPSPLHF	TGCGCCAGCAGCCCCGACAGGGGGCCTTCACCCCTCCACTTT
TRBV6-1	few	TRBJ1-2	-	CASSESGRDGYTF	TGTGCCAGCAGTGAATCTGGCAGGGATGGCTACACCTTC
TRBV7-2	-	TRBJ2-5	-	CASSRTQQETQYF	TGTGCCAGCAGCCGGACCCAACAAGAGACCCAGTACTTC
TRBV5-1	-	TRBJ1-1	-	CASSVDSNTEAFF	TGCGCCAGCAGCGTGGACTCTAACACTGAAGCTTTCTTT
TRBV14	-	TRBJ1-1	-	CASRKGTGRNTEAFF	TGTGCCAGCAGAAAAGGAACAGGGCGGAACACTGAAGCTTTCTTT
TRBV7-6	-	TRBJ2-1	TRBD2	CASSLVGLATYNEQFF	TGTGCCAGCAGCTTAGTCGGACTAGCCACCTACAATGAGCAGTTCTTC
TRBV19	-	TRBJ2-3	-	CATRNADTQYF	TGTGCCACTAGAAACGCAGATACGCAGTATTTT
TRBV9	once	TRBJ2-1	-	CASSLYNEQFF	TGTGCCAGCAGCCTTTACAATGAGCAGTTCTTC
TRBV7-6	-	TRBJ2-2	TRBD2	CASSLGSGGRDGELFF	TGTGCCAGCAGCCTGGGAAGCGGGGGCCGGGACGGGGAGCTGTTTTTT
TRBV9	-	TRBJ2-1	TRBD2	CASSVGLAGFDEQFF	TGTGCCAGCAGCGTTGGACTAGCGGGTTTCGATGAGCAGTTCTTC
TRBV30	-	TRBJ2-3	TRBD2	CAWSVTSGWGQYF	TGTGCCTGGAGTGTAACTAGCGGGTGGGGGCAGTATTTT
TRBV7-9	-	TRBJ2-2	-	CASSLVAYTGELFF	TGCGCCAGCAGCTTAGTAGCCTACACCGGGGAGCTGTTTTTT
TRBV11-2	-	TRBJ2-1	TRBD2	CASSRGGRTVNEQFF	TGTGCCAGTAGCCGCGGCGGGAGGACTGTTAATGAGCAGTTCTTC
TRBV6-5	-	TRBJ1-2	TRBD1	CASSLQDRGYGYTF	TGTGCCAGCAGTCTCCAGGACAGGGGGTATGGCTACACCTTC
TRBV6-5	-	TRBJ2-2	-	CASSRMGAGTGELFF	TGTGCCAGCAGCCGCATGGGGGCCGGCACCGGGGAGCTGTTTTTT
TRBV4-1	-	TRBJ1-5	-	CASSQTRGFQPQHF	TGCGCCAGCAGCCAGACCAGGGGCTTTCAGCCCCAGCATTTT
TRBV11-2	once	TRBJ2-2	TRBD2	CASSPRRIAGDRAGELFF	TGTGCCAGCAGCCCACGGCGCATAGCGGGAGATCGCGCCGGGGAGCTGTTTTTT
TRBV4-1	-	TRBJ2-7	-	CASSPREFYEQYF	TGCGCCAGCAGCCCTAGGGAGTTCTACGAGCAGTACTTC
TRBV28	-	TRBJ1-2	-	CASRDVGGSLYGYTF	TGTGCCAGCAGAGATGTCGGGGGGTCCCTCTATGGCTACACCTTC
TRBV5-4	-	TRBJ2-7	-	CASSPDGVSSYEQYF	TGTGCCAGCAGCCCGGACGGCGTCAGCTCCTACGAGCAGTACTTC
TRBV18	-	TRBJ1-6	-	CASSLAGDSNSPLHF	TGTGCCAGCTCACTCGCGGGTGACAGTAATTCACCCCTCCACTTT
TRBV27	-	TRBJ2-5	-	CASSFNQGRETQYF	TGTGCCAGCAGTTTTAATCAAGGCAGGGAGACCCAGTACTTC
TRBV7-6	few	TRBJ1-5	-	CASSLDSNQPQHF	TGTGCCAGCAGCTTAGACAGCAATCAGCCCCAGCATTTT
TRBV11-3	-	TRBJ2-7	TRBD2	CASSLTSGSYEQYF	TGTGCCAGCAGCCTAACTAGCGGGAGCTACGAGCAGTACTTC
TRBV19	-	TRBJ2-2	-	CASSSSVTNTGELFF	TGTGCCAGTAGTTCTAGCGTCACGAACACCGGGGAGCTGTTTTTT
TRBV9	-	TRBJ1-1	-	CASGRSWGRDTEAFF	TGTGCCAGCGGGAGATCCTGGGGGCGGGACACTGAAGCTTTCTTT
TRBV28	-	TRBJ1-3	-	CASKTQVGSGNTIYF	TGTGCCAGCAAGACCCAGGTTGGTTCCGGAAACACCATATATTTT
TRBV6-1	-	TRBJ1-2	-	CASTQRRGRLSGYTF	TGTGCCAGCACCCAACGACGGGGTCGTCTCAGCGGCTACACCTTC
TRBV28	-	TRBJ2-1	-	CASSLSVGRRDEQFF	TGTGCCAGCAGTTTATCCGTAGGCAGGAGGGATGAGCAGTTCTTC
TRBV5-1	-	TRBJ2-3	TRBD2	CASSPGLDRTTGTRGTQYF	TGCGCCAGCAGTCCTGGGTTAGACAGGACGACCGGGACTAGGGGAACGCAGTATTTT
TRBV2	-	TRBJ2-7	-	CASRGQSYEQYF	TGTGCCAGCAGGGGACAAAGTTACGAGCAGTACTTC
TRBV5-1	-	TRBJ1-4	-	CASSLGQTTNEKLFF	TGCGCCAGCAGCTTGGGACAGACAACTAATGAAAAACTGTTTTTT
TRBV10-3	-	TRBJ1-5	TRBD1	CAITLTGIDQPQHF	TGTGCCATCACCTTGACAGGGATTGATCAGCCCCAGCATTTT
TRBV18	-	TRBJ2-7	TRBD2	CASSRSRGGDLGEQYF	TGTGCCAGCTCACGGTCCCGTGGGGGGGACTTGGGGGAGCAGTACTTC
TRBV28	-	TRBJ2-2	-	CASKSMAGELFF	TGTGCCAGCAAATCGATGGCCGGGGAGCTGTTTTTT